The clone carrying this TCR beta chain was seen at least ten times. Antigen: not known. The data derive from a study of breast tumors, draining lymph nodes, adjacent tissues. Study-level results: Luminal-like breast cancer showed significantly greater tumor-nontumor repertoire similarity than basal-like breast cancer did. Compared with lymph nodes, tumors were less diverse; compared with nontumor tissue, more. Data only fit, rather than demonstrated, lymph node origin of most tumor T cells.

TCRdb passed the multiplex PCR reads through MiXCR, listing each CDR3 protein once. This table has some 200,000 distinct CDR3 sequences, around a third appearing once. The lymph nodes were axillary draining lymph nodes from breast cancer patients. The sequenced sample consisted of axillary lymph node tissue. The source is a female donor with breast cancer. Some clones in this sample may be carry-over from other donors' samples.

The DNA of the CDR3 is TGTGCCAGCAGTTTCACGGGGATTAGCTCCTATAATTCACCCCTCCACTTT. This encodes CASSFTGISSYNSPLHF. The J gene is TRBJ1-6, the V gene TRBV6-1, with D unresolved. V was pared by 5 bases and J by 0 bases, with 14 bases between. Per the germline V gene, CDR1 is MNHNS and CDR2 is SASEGT. This CDR3 comprises 17 residues.